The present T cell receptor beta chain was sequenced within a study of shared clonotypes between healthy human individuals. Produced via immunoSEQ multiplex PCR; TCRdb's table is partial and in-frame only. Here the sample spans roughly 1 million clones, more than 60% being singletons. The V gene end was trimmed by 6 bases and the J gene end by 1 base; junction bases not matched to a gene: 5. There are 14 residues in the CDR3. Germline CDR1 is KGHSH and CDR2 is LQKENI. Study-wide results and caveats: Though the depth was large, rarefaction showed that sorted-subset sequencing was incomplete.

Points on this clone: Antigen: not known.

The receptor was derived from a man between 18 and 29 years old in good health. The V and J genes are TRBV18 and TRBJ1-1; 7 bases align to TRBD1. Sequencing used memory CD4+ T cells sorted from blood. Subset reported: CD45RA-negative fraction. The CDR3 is CASSDRDRNTEAFF. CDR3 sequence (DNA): TGTGCCAGCTCCGACAGGGATCGGAACACTGAAGCTTTCTTT. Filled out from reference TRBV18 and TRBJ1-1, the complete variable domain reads NAGVMQNPRHLVRRRGQEARLRCSPMKGHSHVYWYRQLPEEGLKFMVYLQKENIIDESGMPKERFSAEFPKEGPSILRIQQVVRGDSAAYFCASSDRDRNTEAFFGQGTRLTVV.